This T cell receptor (beta chain) was found in a study of shared clonotypes between healthy human individuals. Germline V lookup: CDR1 SGDLS, CDR2 YYNGEE. CDR3 length: 15 amino acids. Trimming cost V 4 bases and J 0 bases, with 11 bases left between them. Some clones are missing from TCRdb's copy, which holds only in-frame ones; the method was immunoSEQ multiplex PCR. Among more than 2 million clones listed, about 94% were seen once. Of note for this clone: Its target is not known.

Study-level findings and limits: Clonotypes that were shared across a handful of donors made up around 5% of naive CD4 clonotypes.

The TCR sequence derives from a young man in good health. Sequencing input: naive CD4+ T cells sorted from blood. Subset reported: CD45RA+ positively selected. This rearrangement joins TRBV9 to TRBJ1-5, with a possible D match to TRBD1 (5 bases). The CDR3 DNA follows: TGTGCCAGCAGCCGGGACTGGATTAGCAATCAGCCCCAGCATTTT. Protein sequence: CASSRDWISNQPQHF.